The source of this TCR beta chain is a study of T cell changes during pregnancy in multiple sclerosis. Clones were sequenced by immunoSEQ multiplex PCR, and TCRdb holds only the in-frame ones, with some missing. Of over 50,000 clones listed, nearly 90% are singletons. There are 15 residues in the CDR3. Trimming shortened V by 3 bases and J by 3 bases, and 13 bases separated the two germline ends. Germline V gives CDR1 SGHDT, CDR2 YYEEEE. The source material was peripheral blood, sampled in the first trimester of pregnancy. The source of this sequence is a female donor with multiple sclerosis, enrolled in a pregnancy study. The chain employs TRBV5-6 and TRBJ2-1, with D possibly being TRBD2 (6 bases). The CDR3 protein is CASSSGDGGYNEQFF. CDR3 DNA sequence: TGTGCCAGCAGCTCGGGGGATGGGGGCTACAATGAGCAGTTCTTC.